Below are 15 T cell receptor beta chains sequenced from a single sample in a study of blood T cells in healthy people across ages. It was with a sample-barcoded 5' primer and a J-beta primer mix that a second PCR of roughly 7 to 12 cycles was run. TCRdb recomputed calls from the 5' RACE reads with MiXCR, one row per CDR3 protein. The sample includes approximately 1.5 million distinct CDR3 sequences, roughly two fifths seen only once; the top ten take approximately 4%. Sequenced sample: blood. These TCRs come from a woman aged 18-35 years in good health.

This clonotype was detected only once. The chain is built from TRBV6-6 and TRBJ1-1; D is ambiguous. CDR1 is MNHNY, CDR2 SVGAGI, per germline (reference sequence). V lost 4 bases and J lost 4, with 13 bases in between. The CDR3 spans 14 residues. CDR3 coding DNA: TGTGCCAGCAGTTTGGGCCTACTGCTCACTGAAGCTTTCTTT. This encodes CASSLGLLLTEAFF.

Only a few counts were recorded for this clonotype. This sequence joins TRBV7-9 and TRBJ1-1; TRBD1 is a possible D gene (5 bases). The V and J ends lost 0 bases and 4 bases respectively, with 12 bases between them. This CDR3 comprises 15 residues. Germline V gene sequence: CDR1 SEHNR, CDR2 FQNEAQ (reference sequence). The CDR3 coding sequence is TGTGCCAGCAGCTTAGCGGGCAGGGTGCGCACTGAAGCTTTCTTT. Residues: CASSLAGRVRTEAFF.

V is TRBV15 and J is TRBJ2-5; D call uncertain. The J call could be wrong; TRBJ2-1 is a better fit for the DNA end. CDR3 length equals 14 residues. Germline CDR1 reads LNHNV; CDR2 reads YYDKDF (reference sequence). The CDR3 DNA follows: TGTGCCACCAGCAGTCGCCCACACCAAGAGACCCAGTTCTTC. This sequence encodes CATSSRPHQETQFF.

J is TRBJ1-1 and V is TRBV11-2; 7 bases align to TRBD1. CDR1 and CDR2 (germline): SGHAT, FQNNGV. Trimming took 1 base from V and 11 from J; bases not matched to a gene: 7. The CDR3 runs to 13 residues. CDR3 sequence: CASSLGQGVWAFF. The CDR3 nucleotides read TGTGCCAGCAGCTTAGGACAGGGAGTATGGGCTTTCTTT.

This rearrangement joins TRBV14 to TRBJ2-7, with D possibly being TRBD2 (5 bases). CDR1 is SGHDN, CDR2 FVKESK, per germline. The CDR3 has 15 residues. V lost 0 bases, J lost 4 bases, and 13 bases lay in between. CDR3 sequence reads: CASSQDHNRGYEQYF. Here the CDR3 DNA reads TGTGCCAGCAGCCAAGATCATAATCGAGGGTACGAGCAGTACTTC.

This clonotype has only a few counts. The chain employs TRBV7-9 and TRBJ2-6; 7 bases agree with TRBD2. The V gene end was trimmed by 5 bases and the J gene end by 0 bases; junction bases not matched to a gene: 10. From germline, CDR1 is SEHNR and CDR2 FQNEAQ (reference sequence). There are 18 residues in the CDR3. The CDR3 sequence is CASSRGEGGFSGANVLTF. The CDR3 DNA is TGTGCCAGCAGCCGAGGGGAGGGAGGATTCTCTGGGGCCAACGTCCTGACTTTC.

The V call is TRBV6-6, the J call TRBJ1-1; D is undetermined. The CDR3 runs to 15 residues. The germline V gene has CDR1 MNHNY and CDR2 SVGAGI (reference sequence). With 5 bases removed from V and 1 base from J, the gap between germline ends came to 14 bases. The CDR3 is CASSPSGVGNTEAFF. For the CDR3, the DNA is TGTGCCAGCAGTCCCTCCGGGGTGGGGAACACTGAAGCTTTCTTT.

This chain connects TRBV4-3 to TRBJ2-7; D is possibly TRBD1 or TRBD2 (5 bases each). Germline CDR1 reads LGHNA; CDR2 reads YSLEER. V lost 3 bases and J lost 1, with 13 bases in between. The CDR3 is 15 amino acids. The DNA of the CDR3 is TGCGCCAGCAGCCAGGACATCTGGGGGTCCTACGAGCAGTACTTC. It specifies CASSQDIWGSYEQYF.

In its sample, this clonotype was seen once. V usage is TRBV6-5 and J usage is TRBJ2-4; weak D call: TRBD1 (5 bases). The CDR3 consists of 14 residues. Between the trimmed V and J ends, which lost 6 bases and 3 bases, there was a span of 12 bases. Germline V gives CDR1 MNHEY, CDR2 SVGAGI. As DNA, the CDR3 is TGTGCCAGCAGCCGCAGGGTCGACAAAAACATTCAGTACTTC. Translation gives CASSRRVDKNIQYF.

This rearrangement joins TRBV7-2 to TRBJ2-1; no firm D call. The CDR3 has 16 residues. The ends were cut back, 4 bases at V and 3 bases at J, with 16 bases in the middle. Looked up from germline, CDR1 is SGHTA and CDR2 is FQGNSA. The CDR3 sequence: CASSSISQVLYNEQFF. DNA for the CDR3: TGTGCCAGCAGCTCCATCTCGCAGGTTCTCTACAATGAGCAGTTCTTC.

V gene TRBV28 combines with J gene TRBJ2-4, with 12 bases that match TRBD2. The closer fit of TRBJ2-7 to the DNA end suggests the J call may be wrong. This CDR3 contains 14 residues. CDR1 and CDR2 from the germline V gene are MDHEN and SYDVKM. DNA for the CDR3: TGTGCCAGCAGTTTCCGGACTAGCGGGAACGAGCAGTACTTC. Its protein product is CASSFRTSGNEQYF.

The rearrangement uses TRBV10-3 and TRBJ2-5, with 9 bases aligning to TRBD2. With 0 bases clipped from V and 11 bases from J, the junction kept 10 bases outside the gene matches. CDR1 and CDR2 from the germline V gene are ENHRY and SYGVKD. The CDR3 extends over 15 amino acids. CDR3 sequence reads: CAISESSGRYNEQYF. The CDR3 bases are TGTGCCATCAGTGAGTCCAGCGGGAGGTATAATGAGCAGTACTTC.

The chain uses TRBV7-2 and TRBJ2-1, with no clear D. Between the trimmed V and J ends, which lost 4 bases and 3 bases, there was a span of 10 bases. The germline V gene encodes CDR1 SGHTA and CDR2 FQGNSA. CDR3 size: 14 residues. CDR3 DNA: TGTGCCAGCAGCTCTGACAATAGCTACAATGAGCAGTTCTTC. Protein sequence: CASSSDNSYNEQFF.

The chain is built from TRBV6-6 and TRBJ2-2; D may match TRBD1 or TRBD2 (7 bases each). From germline, CDR1 is MNHNY and CDR2 SVGAGI (reference sequence). This CDR3 has 17 amino acids. V was clipped by 0 bases and J by 4 bases, with 15 bases between them. CDR3 in amino acids: CASSYSRGGRSTGELFF. The CDR3 DNA sequence: TGTGCCAGCAGTTACTCCAGGGGGGGGCGGAGCACCGGGGAGCTGTTTTTT.

The chain combines TRBV12-3 or TRBV12-4 with TRBJ2-2; TRBD2 might be the D (5 bases). The CDR3 sequence is 17 residues long. Trimming stripped 5 bases from V and 0 bases from J, with 16 bases between. CDR3: CASSVPYSEANTGELFF. DNA for the CDR3: TGTGCCAGCAGTGTCCCGTATAGCGAGGCGAACACCGGGGAGCTGTTTTTT.